The sequence of this T cell receptor beta chain was determined in a study of blood T cell repertoires in COVID-19. The CDR3 contains 12 residues. J was trimmed by 2 bases and V by 10 bases; bases with no gene match: 3. The germline CDR1 and CDR2 sequences are SGHKS and YYEKEE (reference sequence). In the original workflow: Reference gene primer amplification yielded estimated nucleated cell counts. Some clones are missing from TCRdb's copy, which holds only in-frame ones; the method was immunoSEQ multiplex PCR. Clonal size and the V and J genes are those of that table, whereas D and trimming came from the DNA. Here the sample spans a few hundred thousand clones, 80% to 90% being singletons.

The specimen was peripheral blood. The sequence came from a woman in her forties or fifties who had recovered from COVID-19. The V and J genes are TRBV5-5 and TRBJ1-2; 9 nucleotides match TRBD1. The CDR3 DNA reads as TGTGCCTCACAGGGGGCCAACTATGGCTACACCTTC. As protein: CASQGANYGYTF. Using reference TRBV5-5 and TRBJ1-2 for the parts outside the CDR3, the full variable domain is DAGVTQSPTHLIKTRGQQVTLRCSPISGHKSVSWYQQVLGQGPQFIFQYYEKEERGRGNFPDRFSARQFPNYSSELNVNALLLGDSALYLCASQGANYGYTFGSGTRLTVV.